The 31 T cell receptor beta chains reported below all come from one sample, sequenced in a study of blood T cell repertoires in COVID-19. TCRdb keeps only in-frame clones here, not all; method: immunoSEQ multiplex PCR. Of a few hundred thousand clones in the sample, 90% were seen once. Source material: PBMCs or T cells enriched from blood (not recorded which). The origin of the receptors is a man between 18 and 35 years old who had recovered from COVID-19.

This clone was seen a single time. The chain joins TRBV3-1 (or the pseudogene TRBV3-2) to TRBJ2-1; TRBD1 matches at 8 bases. V was clipped by 4 bases and J by 3 bases; unmatched bases: 5. The germline V gene has CDR1 LGHDT and CDR2 YNNKEL (reference sequence). The CDR3 contains 15 residues. The CDR3 reads CASSPTGVHYNEQFF. The CDR3 region has the DNA TGTGCCAGCAGCCCGACAGGGGTCCACTACAATGAGCAGTTCTTC.

The V call is TRBV7-3, the J call TRBJ2-7; TRBD2 is a possible D gene (6 bases). This CDR3 is built from 13 residues. Germline V gene data show CDR1 as SGHTA and CDR2 as FQGTGA. Trimming took 2 bases from V and 6 from J, leaving 11 bases between them. CDR3 sequence: CASSLHGGGEQYF. The DNA of the CDR3 is TGTGCCAGCAGCTTACACGGGGGTGGCGAGCAGTACTTC.

The chain recombines TRBV28 with TRBJ2-7; D call uncertain. CDR1 is MDHEN, CDR2 SYDVKM, per germline. Between the trimmed V and J ends, which lost 3 bases and 0 bases, there was a span of 3 bases. CDR3 length: 12 amino acids. The CDR3 here is CASSLYSYEQYF. For the CDR3, the DNA is TGTGCCAGCAGTTTGTACTCCTACGAGCAGTACTTC.

The J gene is TRBJ2-2, the V gene TRBV27; 7 positions agree with TRBD1. With 6 bases clipped from V and 6 bases from J, the junction kept 7 bases outside the gene matches. CDR1 and CDR2 from the germline V gene are MNHEY and SMNVEV (reference sequence). The CDR3 is 14 amino acids. For the CDR3, the DNA is TGTGCCAGCAGCGACAGGGTTTCATCCGGGGAGCTGTTTTTT. Residues: CASSDRVSSGELFF.

The V gene is TRBV27, the J gene TRBJ1-1; no definite D call. Trimming left V 5 bases short and J 9 bases short, with 13 bases between. The CDR3 is made up of 12 amino acids. CDR1 MNHEY and CDR2 SMNVEV come from the germline V gene (reference sequence). The CDR3 loop is CASSKDSGKAFF. The CDR3 nucleotides are TGTGCCAGCAGTAAGGACTCTGGAAAAGCTTTCTTT.

The V gene is TRBV5-1, the J gene TRBJ2-4; D possibly corresponds to TRBD1 (5 bases). V lost 4 bases, J lost 0 bases, and 14 bases lay in between. The CDR3 spans 16 residues. Germline CDR1 SGHRS, CDR2 YFSETQ. CDR3 residues: CASSPQTDLAKNIQYF. The CDR3 nucleotides are TGCGCCAGCAGCCCTCAGACAGACCTAGCCAAAAACATTCAGTACTTC.

The genes are TRBV6-6 and TRBJ1-1; 7 nucleotides line up with TRBD1. The V gene end was trimmed by 3 bases and the J gene end by 4 bases; junction bases not matched to a gene: 11. This CDR3 comprises 16 residues. Germline-derived CDR1 and CDR2 are MNHNY and SVGAGI (reference sequence). The CDR3 DNA reads as TGTGCCAGCAGTTATCCTGGGACAGTGGTCGGCACTGAAGCTTTCTTT. Encoded protein: CASSYPGTVVGTEAFF.

This rearrangement joins TRBV7-3 to TRBJ2-7; possibly TRBD2 for D (5 bases). Trimming took off 5 bases at V and 7 bases at J, with 24 bases between the two ends. CDR1 is SGHTA and CDR2 is FQGTGA in the germline V gene. The CDR3 loop spans 16 amino acids. CDR3 nucleotide sequence: TGTGCCAGCAGCCCCATGGGCGCGGGCTCCTTGGGAGAGCAGTACTTC. Translation: CASSPMGAGSLGEQYF.

The chain uses TRBV15 and TRBJ1-3; D not certain. Germline V gives CDR1 LNHNV, CDR2 YYDKDF (reference sequence). CDR3 size: 16 residues. V lost 0 bases and J 0 bases, leaving 9 bases between the germline ends. CDR3 DNA: TGTGCCACCAGCAGAGAGAGGGCAGCCTCTGGAAACACCATATATTTT. Protein sequence: CATSRERAASGNTIYF.

The chain's CDR3 is CASSMGTTDFDEQYF. CDR3 bases: TGTGCCAGTAGTATGGGGACTACCGACTTCGACGAGCAGTACTTC. The chain carries TRBV19 and TRBJ2-7, with 7 bases matching TRBD2. The CDR3 extends over 15 amino acids. The junction had 10 bases not matched to a gene; V was cut back by 3 bases and J by 5 bases. Germline CDR1 is LNHDA and CDR2 is SQIVND (reference sequence).

The chain joins TRBV6-5 to TRBJ1-6, with D maybe TRBD1 (5 bases). Trimming took 10 bases from V and 1 from J, leaving 14 bases between them. This CDR3 spans 15 amino acids. In germline, CDR1 is MNHEY, CDR2 SVGAGI. CDR3 residues: CATMSEGSYNSPLHF. The DNA of the CDR3 is TGTGCCACCATGTCGGAGGGGTCCTATAATTCACCCCTCCACTTT.

There are a few counts of this clone. The chain combines TRBV7-9 with TRBJ2-7, with 8 bases aligning to TRBD1. CDR1 and CDR2 from the germline V gene are SEHNR and FQNEAQ (reference sequence). The length of the CDR3 is 17 residues. The junction had 10 bases not matched to a gene; V was cut back by 2 bases and J by 1 base. CDR3 amino acids: CASSLSTGVVQSYEQYF. CDR3 nucleotide sequence: TGTGCCAGCAGCTTATCGACAGGGGTTGTCCAATCCTACGAGCAGTACTTC.

This chain joins TRBV5-1 and TRBJ1-4; D remains unclear. Germline CDR1 SGHRS, CDR2 YFSETQ. V was cut by 1 base and J by 2 bases, with 6 bases left in between. The CDR3 is made up of 14 amino acids. Written as DNA, the CDR3 is TGCGCCAGCAGCTTGTCACAGACTAATGAAAAACTGTTTTTT. Its translation: CASSLSQTNEKLFF.

The sample holds a few counts of this clone. The chain has TRBV3-1 (or the pseudogene TRBV3-2) and TRBJ1-4, with D possibly TRBD1 on 5 matching bases. The germline gives CDR1 LGHDT, CDR2 YNNKEL (reference sequence). The CDR3 is 15 residues long. V was cut by 3 bases and J by 4 bases, with 12 bases left in between. The CDR3 sequence is CASSHLQALNEKLFF. The CDR3 nucleotides read TGTGCCAGCAGCCACTTACAGGCGCTTAATGAAAAACTGTTTTTT.

Here the CDR3 DNA reads TGCGCCAGCAGCCCGGAGGGGGGGCGGAATTCACCCCTCCACTTT. The encoded protein is CASSPEGGRNSPLHF. The rearrangement links TRBV4-1 to TRBJ1-6; weak D call: TRBD1 (6 bases). The V and J ends lost 4 bases and 7 bases respectively, with 14 bases between them. The CDR3 sequence is 15 residues long. The germline V gene encodes CDR1 MGHRA and CDR2 YSYEKL.

The V call is TRBV30, the J call TRBJ2-3; 11 nucleotides align to TRBD2. This CDR3 has 15 amino acids. The germline CDR1 and CDR2 sequences are GTSNPN and SVGIG (reference sequence). J was trimmed by 4 bases and V by 2 bases; bases with no gene match: 5. Written as DNA, the CDR3 is TGTGCCTGGAGTCGACTAGCGGGAAGGGCAGATACGCAGTATTTT. Its translation is CAWSRLAGRADTQYF.

This chain connects TRBV27 to TRBJ1-1, with 7 positions matching TRBD1. The CDR3 sequence is 15 residues long. Trimming cost V 5 bases and J 5 bases; bases outside gene matches: 11. The germline CDR1 and CDR2 sequences are MNHEY and SMNVEV (reference sequence). CDR3 amino acids: CASSMKTGTLTEAFF. The CDR3 DNA sequence: TGTGCCAGCAGTATGAAGACAGGGACATTGACTGAAGCTTTCTTT.

This sequence joins TRBV28 and TRBJ2-5, with 8 bases matching TRBD2. Trimming at V came to 3 bases and at J to 5 bases, leaving 8 bases not matched to a gene. This CDR3 comprises 15 residues. Germline V CDR1 and CDR2: MDHEN, SYDVKM. The CDR3 loop reads CASSFREGRGETQYF. The CDR3 DNA is TGTGCCAGCAGTTTCCGGGAGGGCCGGGGCGAGACCCAGTACTTC.

V gene TRBV5-1 combines with J gene TRBJ2-1, with D perhaps matching TRBD1 (6 bases). V lost 7 bases, J lost 3 bases, and 11 bases lay in between. The germline V gene has CDR1 SGHRS and CDR2 YFSETQ. The CDR3 length is 13 residues. As DNA, the CDR3 is TGCGCCAGCGGGCAGGGGAACTACAATGAGCAGTTCTTC. It codes for CASGQGNYNEQFF.

J is TRBJ1-5 and V is TRBV6-5, with D perhaps TRBD1 (5 bases). V was shortened by 10 bases and J by 7 bases, with 20 bases between the two germline ends. The CDR3 totals 14 residues. The germline V gene has CDR1 MNHEY and CDR2 SVGAGI. CDR3: CATSTEWGVQPQHF. The CDR3 bases are TGTGCCACCTCCACGGAGTGGGGGGTCCAGCCCCAGCATTTT.

V gene TRBV4-2 combines with J gene TRBJ1-3, with 7 bases that match TRBD1. Germline trimming cut 1 base from V and 0 bases from J; bases unmatched to any gene: 9. Germline loops: CDR1 LGHNA, CDR2 YNFKEQ. The CDR3 is 18 residues long. CDR3 loop: CASSQVRDSLTSGNTIYF. For the CDR3, the DNA is TGTGCCAGCAGCCAAGTACGGGACAGTCTCACCTCTGGAAACACCATATATTTT.

The chain is built from TRBV4-2 and TRBJ2-3; D uncertain. The CDR3 contains 15 residues. Trimming stripped 1 base from V and 0 bases from J, with 8 bases between. CDR1 is LGHNA, CDR2 YNFKEQ, per germline. In DNA, the CDR3 is TGTGCCAGCAGCCAAGCTCGGTCTAGCACAGATACGCAGTATTTT. This sequence encodes CASSQARSSTDTQYF.

The chain joins TRBV7-2 to TRBJ1-2; D not resolved. CDR1 and CDR2 from the germline V gene are SGHTA and FQGNSA. V dropped 2 bases and J dropped 4 bases, with 11 bases sitting between them. This CDR3 is 14 amino acids long. The CDR3 is CASSLSPGAYGYTF. The CDR3, as DNA: TGTGCCAGCAGCTTATCCCCGGGAGCCTATGGCTACACCTTC. Together with reference TRBV7-2 and TRBJ1-2, the CDR3 gives the full variable domain: GAGVSQSPSNKVTEKGKDVELRCDPISGHTALYWYRQSLGQGLEFLIYFQGNSAPDKSGLPSDRFSAERTGGSVSTLTIQRTQQEDSAVYLCASSLSPGAYGYTFGSGTRLTVV.

The V gene is TRBV5-6, the J gene TRBJ1-5, with D tentatively TRBD1 (6 bases). The CDR3 runs to 14 residues. The V end was cut by 4 bases, the J end by 4 bases, with 12 bases between. CDR1 is SGHDT, CDR2 YYEEEE, per germline. The CDR3 here is CASSVQGKNQPQHF. The CDR3 coding sequence is TGTGCCAGCAGCGTCCAGGGGAAAAATCAGCCCCAGCATTTT.

The chain links TRBV3-1 (or the pseudogene TRBV3-2) to TRBJ2-3, with D possibly matching TRBD2 (6 bases). From germline, CDR1 is LGHDT and CDR2 YNNKEL (reference sequence). There are 13 residues in the CDR3. V lost 4 bases and J 4 bases, leaving 9 bases between the germline ends. CDR3 protein: CASSLGGADTQYF. DNA for the CDR3: TGTGCCAGCAGCCTCGGAGGGGCAGATACGCAGTATTTT.

This sequence joins TRBV2 and TRBJ1-6, with D uncertain. Between the trimmed V and J ends, which lost 2 bases and 8 bases, there was a span of 7 bases. The CDR3 contains 13 residues. CDR1 SNHLY and CDR2 FYNNEI come from the germline V gene. CDR3 DNA: TGTGCCAGCAGTGAATCCGGGGATTCACCCCTCCACTTT. Amino acid sequence: CASSESGDSPLHF.

CDR3 loop: CASSQGVGQGYGYTF. The DNA for the CDR3 is TGTGCCAGCAGCCAGGGCGTGGGACAGGGGTATGGCTACACCTTC. This chain connects TRBV3-1 (or the pseudogene TRBV3-2) to TRBJ1-2; 10 bases match TRBD1. V lost 3 bases, J lost 5 bases, and 6 bases stayed unmatched. The germline gives CDR1 LGHDT, CDR2 YNNKEL (reference sequence). This CDR3 has 15 residues.

This rearrangement joins TRBV29-1 to TRBJ2-7; 7 nucleotides align to TRBD1. The junction had 5 bases not matched to a gene; V was cut back by 4 bases and J by 2 bases. CDR1 is SQVTM and CDR2 is ANQGSEA in the germline V gene. The CDR3 is 13 amino acids. CDR3 sequence: CSVAQGDTYEQYF. In nucleotides, the CDR3 is TGCAGCGTTGCGCAGGGGGATACCTACGAGCAGTACTTC.

The J gene is TRBJ1-4, the V gene TRBV3-1 (or the pseudogene TRBV3-2), with TRBD1 matching over 11 bases. J was trimmed by 0 bases and V by 2 bases; bases with no gene match: 2. Germline values: CDR1 LGHDT, CDR2 YNNKEL (reference sequence). This CDR3 has 17 residues. DNA of the CDR3: TGTGCCAGCAGCCAAAGGGACAGGGGGGCAACTAATGAAAAACTGTTTTTT. The encoded protein is CASSQRDRGATNEKLFF.

This chain uses TRBV28 with TRBJ1-6; 10 bases fit TRBD1. With 6 bases clipped from V and 9 bases from J, the junction kept 8 bases outside the gene matches. Germline V CDR1 and CDR2: MDHEN, SYDVKM. The CDR3 covers 15 residues. In DNA, the CDR3 is TGTGCCAGCAGCGAGACAGGGGGCATTGTTTCACCCCTCCACTTT. As protein: CASSETGGIVSPLHF.

V usage is TRBV12-3 or TRBV12-4 and J usage is TRBJ1-2; D may be TRBD1 (5 bases). V was trimmed by 3 bases and J by 5 bases, leaving 10 bases between them. The CDR3 runs 13 residues. The CDR3 sequence: CASSLGGDYGYTF. CDR3 nucleotides: TGTGCCAGCAGTTTGGGGGGGGATTATGGCTACACCTTC.